Here is one TCR beta chain with its context. This record belongs to a study of blood T cell repertoires in COVID-19. Study-level information: Collection of acute and convalescent COVID-19 samples took place in the United States, Italy and Spain. Nucleic acid was either cDNA or gDNA, and it came from T cells, B-cell-depleted T cells, or PBMCs.

The germline V gene encodes CDR1 SGHTA and CDR2 FQGNSA. The V gene end was trimmed by 6 bases and the J gene end by 5 bases; junction bases not matched to a gene: 6. This CDR3 has 15 residues. In the original processing: By means of reference gene primer amplification, nucleated cell counts were estimated. TCRdb's table, derived via immunoSEQ multiplex PCR, lists solely in-frame clones and lacks some. The V and J calls and clone size come from that table; D and trimming were worked out from the DNA. The sample has about 100,000 clones, about 90% seen once. This chain links TRBV7-2 with TRBJ2-2; 10 nucleotides align to TRBD1. This clonotype was obtained from a man aged 25-45 years in a cohort sampled during active COVID-19. The sequencing sample was made of peripheral blood. The CDR3 loop reads CASSRQGAGTGELFF. The CDR3 DNA reads TGTGCCAGCAGTAGACAGGGGGCGGGGACCGGGGAGCTGTTTTTT.